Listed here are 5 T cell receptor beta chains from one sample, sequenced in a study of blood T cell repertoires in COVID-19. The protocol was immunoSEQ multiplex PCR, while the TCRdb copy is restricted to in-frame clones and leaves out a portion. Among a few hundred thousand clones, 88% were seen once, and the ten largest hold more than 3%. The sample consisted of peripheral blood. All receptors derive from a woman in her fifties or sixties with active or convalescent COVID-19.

CDR3 loop: CASSLYPYNGGPSYNEQFF. CDR3 in DNA: TGTGCCAGCAGCCTCTACCCCTACAACGGGGGACCCTCCTACAATGAGCAGTTCTTC. The chain uses TRBV7-3 and TRBJ2-1; TRBD2 is a possible D gene (6 bases). CDR1 is SGHTA, CDR2 FQGTGA, per germline. The CDR3 covers 19 residues. The V and J ends lost 5 bases and 0 bases respectively, with 23 bases between them.

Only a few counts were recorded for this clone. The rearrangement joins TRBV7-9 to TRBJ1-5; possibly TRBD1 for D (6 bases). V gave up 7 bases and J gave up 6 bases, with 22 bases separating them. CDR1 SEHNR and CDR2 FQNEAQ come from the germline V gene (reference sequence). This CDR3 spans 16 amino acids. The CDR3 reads CASTNQLAGVTQPQHF. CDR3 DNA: TGTGCCAGCACCAACCAACTTGCAGGGGTGACTCAGCCCCAGCATTTT.

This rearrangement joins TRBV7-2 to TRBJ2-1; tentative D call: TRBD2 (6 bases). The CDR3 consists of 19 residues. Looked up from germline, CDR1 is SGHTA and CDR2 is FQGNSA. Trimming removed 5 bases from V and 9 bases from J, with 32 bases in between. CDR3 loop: CASSILEGRRADSSPEQFF. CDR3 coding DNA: TGTGCCAGCAGCATCTTGGAGGGACGGAGGGCCGATAGTTCCCCTGAGCAGTTCTTC.

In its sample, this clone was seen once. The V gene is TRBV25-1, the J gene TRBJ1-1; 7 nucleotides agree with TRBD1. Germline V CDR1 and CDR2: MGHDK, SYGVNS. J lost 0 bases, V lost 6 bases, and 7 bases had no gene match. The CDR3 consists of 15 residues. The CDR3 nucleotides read TGTGCCAGCAGGATACAGGGGAAAGTGAACACTGAAGCTTTCTTT. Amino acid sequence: CASRIQGKVNTEAFF.

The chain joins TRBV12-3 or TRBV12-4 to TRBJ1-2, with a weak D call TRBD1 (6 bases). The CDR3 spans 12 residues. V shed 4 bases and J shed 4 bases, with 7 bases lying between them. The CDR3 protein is CASSSGVYGYTF. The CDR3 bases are TGTGCCAGCAGTTCAGGGGTCTATGGCTACACCTTC.